These T cell receptor beta chains were read from a single sample in a study of human T cells and chemical hapten exposure. TCRdb re-called the RACE reads with MiXCR, one entry per CDR3 protein. Found here are some 350,000 distinct CDR3 sequences, under 9% of them singletons; the top ten hold 7% to 10%. The sequencing used whole blood, collected in connection with sensitization to the hapten diphenylcyclopropenone (DPC). These receptors were taken from a woman between 18 and 30 years old with alopecia areata. Some clones in this sample may be carry-over from other donors' samples. Each CDR3 is given with its conserved first and last residue. A D gene is named only where the DNA matches it firmly. Clone size, where shown, is once, few, many, or a class for clones that have expanded.

DNA	CDR3	length	D	size	V	J
TGTGCCAGCAGCTCGGGATTGACTAGCCAGAGGGAGCAGTTCTTC	CASSSGLTSQREQFF	15	TRBD2	many	TRBV7-2	TRBJ2-1
TGCAGCGTAGGGACCCCCGCGGAAGCTTTCTTT	CSVGTPAEAFF	11	-	-	TRBV29-1	TRBJ1-1
TGTGCCAGCAGCCAAGAGACAGGGACTGGGGCCAACGTCCTGACTTTC	CASSQETGTGANVLTF	16	TRBD1	many	TRBV4-2	TRBJ2-6
TGTGCCAGCAGTTACGCGCAGGGGGCAGAGGAAGCTTTCTTT	CASSYAQGAEEAFF	14	TRBD1	few	TRBV6-6	TRBJ1-1
TGTGCCAGCAGTGAAGGCAGGGCTTGGAACACTGAAGCTTTCTTT	CASSEGRAWNTEAFF	15	-	many	TRBV6-1	TRBJ1-1
TGTGCCACCAGCAGAGGTGACAGGACTCCATCTTTCTTT	CATSRGDRTPSFF	13	-	-	TRBV15	TRBJ1-1
TGTGCCAGCAGTTACGAACAGCCGGGATACTATGGCTACACCTTC	CASSYEQPGYYGYTF	15	-	-	TRBV6-5	TRBJ1-2
TGCAGCGCTCCGGCCCCTGGAGCAGGTGAAGCTTTCTTT	CSAPAPGAGEAFF	13	-	many	TRBV29-1	TRBJ1-1
TGCAGTGCTTCAAGGTCGGGATCTGTGAACACTGAAGCTTTCTTT	CSASRSGSVNTEAFF	15	-	-	TRBV20-1	TRBJ1-1
TGCAGCGTTGTGACCCCTAAGCCCCAGCATTTT	CSVVTPKPQHF	11	-	few	TRBV29-1	TRBJ1-5
TGCAGTGCTAGAGATCTTCTGGGAGGTGCAGATACGCAGTATTTT	CSARDLLGGADTQYF	15	-	many	TRBV20-1	TRBJ2-3
TGTGCCTTCTCGGCTAGCGGGGGAGAAGATACGCAGTATTTT	CAFSASGGEDTQYF	14	TRBD2	many	TRBV6-1	TRBJ2-3
TGTGCCAGCAGCTTAGATACGGTGTATTTCTTT	CASSLDTVYFF	11	-	-	TRBV7-2	TRBJ1-1
TGTGCCAGCAGCATTCAGATGAATCAGCCCCAGCATTTT	CASSIQMNQPQHF	13	-	few	TRBV3-1	TRBJ1-5
TGTGCCAGCAGTCGACTAGCGGGGGTAGATACGCAGTATTTT	CASSRLAGVDTQYF	14	TRBD2	few	TRBV6-2/TRBV6-3	TRBJ2-3
TGTGCCAGCAGCCCGAACAACCGACAGGTCTATCCTCTAGCTAACTATGGCTACACCTTC	CASSPNNRQVYPLANYGYTF	20	-	-	TRBV7-9	TRBJ1-2
TGTGCCAGCACTCCCCCCGGGGGATCCGGGGAGCTGTTTTTT	CASTPPGGSGELFF	14	-	-	TRBV6-6	TRBJ2-2
TGCGCCAGCAGCTTGCTACAAGTGCGCTCTGGGGCCAACGTCCTGACTTTC	CASSLLQVRSGANVLTF	17	-	many	TRBV5-1	TRBJ2-6